This record covers a single TCR beta chain. The data are from a study of T cell changes during pregnancy in multiple sclerosis. Clones were read by immunoSEQ multiplex PCR, and TCRdb kept only the in-frame ones, dropping some. Here the sample spans 70,000 or so clones, 90% to 95% being singletons. The CDR3 runs 15 residues. Germline values: CDR1 KGHSH, CDR2 LQKENI. V was pared by 6 bases and J by 7 bases, with 14 bases of the junction left unmatched. The clonotype comes from a female donor with multiple sclerosis, enrolled in a pregnancy study. This specimen was CD4+ T cells from peripheral blood mononuclear cells, taken before pregnancy. J is TRBJ1-1 and V is TRBV18, with TRBD1 matching 7 bases. The CDR3 nucleotides read TGTGCCAGCTCGAAACAACAGGGGCCATCAAATGAAGCTTTCTTT. This encodes CASSKQQGPSNEAFF.